This T cell receptor (beta chain) was recovered during a study of T-cell memory formation after mild COVID-19. Study context: TCR clusters showed largely donor specificity. Regarding the study as a whole: Most CD4+ clones that shrank were in CM and EM, while CD8+ ones turned up in EMRA. Clones that contracted from day 15 to 85 had balanced CD4/CD8; later expanders were CD4+ biased.

Libraries for TCRalpha and TCRbeta carried sample barcodes and unique molecular identifiers via 5'RACE. Using its own MiXCR run on the 5' RACE reads, TCRdb lists one record per CDR3 protein. This table has roughly 370,000 distinct CDR3 sequences, about 16% appearing once. In regard to this clonotype: As yet, its antigen is unknown.

Germline V gene data show CDR1 as SGHTA and CDR2 as FQGNSA. The CDR3 is 14 residues long. The V end was cut by 3 bases, the J end by 5 bases, with 13 bases between. This receptor was taken from a man between 18 and 35 years old who had mild COVID-19 (a few samples of this study predate the infection). Cell type and time point are not known. What was sequenced was PBMCs or a T cell subset sorted from them (not recorded which). The chain is built from TRBV7-2 and TRBJ2-5; tentative D call: TRBD1 (7 bases). The CDR3: CASSFIQGRETQYF. The CDR3 DNA follows: TGTGCCAGCAGCTTCATACAGGGGAGGGAGACCCAGTACTTC.